This T cell receptor beta chain was captured in a study of T cell changes during pregnancy in multiple sclerosis. This table comes from immunoSEQ multiplex PCR, and its TCRdb copy is limited to in-frame clones, with some not included. The data show approximately 130,000 clones, around 97% seen once. From germline, CDR1 is SGHTA and CDR2 FQGNSA. The CDR3 is 13 amino acids. The V gene lost 5 bases and the J gene lost 3 bases, with 10 bases spanning the gap. The chain is built from TRBV7-2 and TRBJ1-2; no clear D. The receptor was derived from a female donor with multiple sclerosis, enrolled in a pregnancy study. The sequences come from peripheral blood, collected after pregnancy. This CDR3 is CASSAGSDYGYTF. The CDR3 region has the DNA TGTGCCAGCAGCGCGGGGAGTGACTATGGCTACACCTTC. The full variable domain, rest sourced from reference TRBV7-2 and TRBJ1-2, is GAGVSQSPSNKVTEKGKDVELRCDPISGHTALYWYRQSLGQGLEFLIYFQGNSAPDKSGLPSDRFSAERTGGSVSTLTIQRTQQEDSAVYLCASSAGSDYGYTFGSGTRLTVV.